This TCR beta chain came from a study of shared clonotypes between healthy human individuals (dated by TCRdb to 2020 to 2021). Context from the whole study: Two women and a few men aged 18 to 49 years were included in the cohort. For each donor, three plates each were used for CD4 naive and CD4 memory, two plates were used for CD8 naive, and one plate was used for CD8 memory. The study deeply sequenced blood TCR repertoires of 5 or 6 healthy adults to estimate repertoire size and the extent of clonotype sharing between individuals. To increase sequencing depth and limit assay-specific biases, different laboratories used diverse techniques to prepare libraries and sequence TCR repertoires. Per donor, leukapheresis produced somewhere between about 0.85 and 9.5 billion PBMCs. Overall study outcomes, separate from this receptor: Naive subsets generally had larger estimated clonotype richness than memory subsets did. Pairwise subsampling led to the expectation that sequencing depth would affect the degree of clonotype sharing among donors. Even with the large sequencing depth, rarefaction of the sorted-subset datasets indicated that sequencing was incomplete. Approximately 5% of naive CD4, more than 3% of naive CD8, 2.3% of memory CD4, and roughly 0.4% of memory CD8 clonotypes were shared across several donors. The genetic and exposure-history diversity represented was limited by the small number of donors. Clonotypes shared by all four sorted-subset donors showed higher generation probabilities than non-shared clonotypes. Sampling was restricted to blood, and TCR repertoires in tissues likely differ from the TCR repertoires found in blood.

The donors were healthy, HIV-negative adults with no recently reported acute infections or vaccinations. Every donor was a Caucasian adult living in Nashville, Tennessee, USA. CD4+ T cells were enriched through magnetic negative selection, after which naive cells were positively selected on CD45RA and the remaining negative fraction served as the memory subset. After blood collection by leukapheresis, PBMCs were isolated using Ficoll-Histopaque density gradient centrifugation and then cryopreserved in the vapor phase of liquid nitrogen. Analytical flow cytometry was used to check the purity and quantity of every magnetically sorted T cell population. Genomic DNA was isolated from every sorted fraction and measured by UV absorbance on a Nanodrop 2000c. Using the deep immunoSEQ assay, TCR CDR3 regions were amplified from genomic DNA by multiplex PCR. Extracted genomic DNA from each cell subset was distributed evenly across all wells of several immunoSEQ 96-well plates, and each plate was treated as a replicate. For sorted subsets, each replicate PCR was loaded with 200 to 250 ng genomic DNA, equivalent to about 30,000 T cell genomes. Purified libraries were measured with a Qubit 3.0 fluorometer, size-checked on a Bioanalyzer 2100, and measured again with the KAPA Library Quantification kit. Every immunoSEQ 96-well plate was sequenced on a dedicated single-read 150-cycle Illumina NextSeq 550 flow cell. Per the authors' processing: Because the immunoSEQ output held only junctional sequences and lacked quality scores, the filtering could not match the filtering applied to full-length reads. To assign V/J genes and CDR3, sequences were annotated against IMGT germline references using PyIR, a Python wrapper for IgBLAST v1.9. Any read was removed if the V/J assignment was weak (E-value above 1e-6), the CDR3 was missing, or the read contained stop codons, out-of-frame junctions, or ambiguous translated residues. V3J clonotypes were defined as sequences sharing the same inferred V gene, J gene, and CDR3 amino acid sequence. Percentage overlap between repertoires was calculated by dividing the number of shared unique clonotypes by the size of the smaller repertoire. Richness of each repertoire was evaluated using RTK rarefaction, the Chao1 estimator, and Recon v2.1 estimates of unobserved clonotypes. Generation probabilities were computed with OLGA for all TCRbeta clonotypes obtained by the gDNA method from a few donors. TCRdb's version of the immuneACCESS table is confined to in-frame rearrangements and falls short of the full clone set. An unresolved V gene accounts for under half of the shortfall where checked; the remainder is of unknown origin. That table is the source of V, J and clone size, and D and trimming were worked out from the DNA. For this sample the table gives over a million clones, of which 70% to 80% were detected only once. Jointly, the top ten make up roughly 1.5% of the sample.

Reading from cysteine to phenylalanine, the CDR3 counts 16 amino acids. The CDR3 DNA has 48 bases and is translated from base 1. The germline V gene yields MGHDK for CDR1 and SYGVNS for CDR2. Relative to germline, V is 1 base shorter and J is 2 bases shorter, with 14 bases between their ends. This clone was seen repeatedly, ten times or more. It has no known antigen specificity. No base quality values were provided; no much bigger clone lies one nucleotide off. Recombination joined TRBV25-1 with TRBJ2-5; the D segment is perhaps TRBD1 or TRBD2, each sharing 5 matched bases. This clonotype was sampled from a man between 18 and 35 years old in good health. The specimen was memory CD4+ T cells sorted from blood. The cell subset or site label, as the study defines it: CD45RA-negative fraction. The CDR3 protein is CASSEWAGTSQETQYF. The DNA sequence is TGTGCCAGCAGTGAATGGGCAGGGACCTCTCAAGAGACCCAGTACTTC.